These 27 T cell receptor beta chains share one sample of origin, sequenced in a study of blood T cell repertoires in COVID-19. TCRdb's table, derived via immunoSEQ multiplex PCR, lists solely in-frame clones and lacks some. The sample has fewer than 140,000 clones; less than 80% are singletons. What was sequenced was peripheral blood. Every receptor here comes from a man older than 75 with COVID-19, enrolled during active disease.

CDR3 in amino acids: CSVEASDRNTEAFF. DNA of the CDR3: TGCAGCGTTGAGGCCTCGGACAGGAACACTGAAGCTTTCTTT. V and J are TRBV29-1 and TRBJ1-1; TRBD1 might be the D (6 bases). Germline V gene data show CDR1 as SQVTM and CDR2 as ANQGSEA. The germline V and J ends were trimmed by 3 bases and 1 base, with 12 bases remaining between them. This CDR3 contains 14 residues.

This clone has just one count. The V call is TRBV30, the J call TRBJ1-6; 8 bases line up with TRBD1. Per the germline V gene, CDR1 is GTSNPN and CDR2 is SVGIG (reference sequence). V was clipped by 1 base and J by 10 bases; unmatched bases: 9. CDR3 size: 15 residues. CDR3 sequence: CAWSAPGQGRSPLHF. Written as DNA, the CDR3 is TGTGCCTGGAGTGCGCCCGGACAGGGACGATCACCCCTCCACTTT.

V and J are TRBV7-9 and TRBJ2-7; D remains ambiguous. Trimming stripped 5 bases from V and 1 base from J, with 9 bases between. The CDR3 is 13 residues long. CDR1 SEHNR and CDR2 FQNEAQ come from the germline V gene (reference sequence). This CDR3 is CASSDTLSYEQYF. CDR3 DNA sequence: TGTGCCAGCAGCGACACATTATCCTACGAGCAGTACTTC.

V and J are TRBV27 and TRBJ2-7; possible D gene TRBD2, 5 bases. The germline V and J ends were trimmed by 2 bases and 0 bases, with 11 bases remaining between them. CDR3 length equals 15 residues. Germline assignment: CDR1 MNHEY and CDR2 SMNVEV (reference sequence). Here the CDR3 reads CASSLEGSGSYEQYF. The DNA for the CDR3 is TGTGCCAGCAGTTTAGAAGGAAGCGGCTCCTACGAGCAGTACTTC.

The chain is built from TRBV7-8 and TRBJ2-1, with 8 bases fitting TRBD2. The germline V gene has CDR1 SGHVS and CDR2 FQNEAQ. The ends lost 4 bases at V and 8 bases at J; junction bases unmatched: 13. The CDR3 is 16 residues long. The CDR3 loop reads CASSSREREWGDEQFF. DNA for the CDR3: TGTGCCAGCAGCTCCAGGGAGCGGGAGTGGGGCGATGAGCAGTTCTTC. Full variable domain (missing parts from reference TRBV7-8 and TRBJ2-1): GAGVSQSPRYKVAKRGQDVALRCDPISGHVSLFWYQQALGQGPEFLTYFQNEAQLDKSGLPSDRFFAERPEGSVSTLKIQRTQQEDSAVYLCASSSREREWGDEQFFGPGTRLTVL.

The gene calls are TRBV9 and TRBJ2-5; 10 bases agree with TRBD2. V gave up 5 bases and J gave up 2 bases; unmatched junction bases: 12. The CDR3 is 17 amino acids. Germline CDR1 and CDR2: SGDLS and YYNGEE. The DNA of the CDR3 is TGTGCCAGCAGTCTCTCTGCTAGCGGGAGAGGACAAGAGACCCAGTACTTC. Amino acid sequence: CASSLSASGRGQETQYF.

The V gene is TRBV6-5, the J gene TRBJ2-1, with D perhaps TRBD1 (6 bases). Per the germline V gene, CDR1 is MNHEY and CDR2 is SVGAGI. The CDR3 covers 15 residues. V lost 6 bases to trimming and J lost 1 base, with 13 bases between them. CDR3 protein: CASSASGQSYNEQFF. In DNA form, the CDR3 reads TGTGCCAGCAGCGCCAGTGGACAGTCCTACAATGAGCAGTTCTTC.

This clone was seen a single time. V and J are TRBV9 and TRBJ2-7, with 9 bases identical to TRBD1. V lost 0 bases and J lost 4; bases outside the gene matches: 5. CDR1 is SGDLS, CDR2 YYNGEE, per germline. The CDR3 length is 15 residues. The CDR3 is CASSVDGQGNYEQYF. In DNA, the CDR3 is TGTGCCAGCAGCGTAGATGGACAGGGGAATTACGAGCAGTACTTC.

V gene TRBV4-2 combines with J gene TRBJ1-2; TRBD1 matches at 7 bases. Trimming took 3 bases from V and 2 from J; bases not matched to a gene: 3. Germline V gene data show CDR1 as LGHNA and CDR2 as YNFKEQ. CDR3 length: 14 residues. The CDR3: CASSHRQGNYGYTF. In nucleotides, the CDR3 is TGTGCCAGCAGCCACCGACAGGGAAACTATGGCTACACCTTC.

CDR3 coding DNA: TGTGCCAGCACCGGAGGCAAAACCTCCTACAATGAGCAGTTCTTC. Encoded protein: CASTGGKTSYNEQFF. The chain has TRBV13 and TRBJ2-1, with D possibly being TRBD2 (5 bases). Germline lookup yields CDR1 PRHDT and CDR2 FYEKMQ (reference sequence). The CDR3 sequence is 15 residues long. V lost 7 bases, J lost 0 bases, and 13 bases lay in between. The full variable domain, its missing parts supplied by reference TRBV13 and TRBJ2-1, is AAGVIQSPRHLIKEKRETATLKCYPIPRHDTVYWYQQGPGQDPQFLISFYEKMQSDKGSIPDRFSAQQFSDYHSELNMSSLELGDSALYFCASTGGKTSYNEQFFGPGTRLTVL.

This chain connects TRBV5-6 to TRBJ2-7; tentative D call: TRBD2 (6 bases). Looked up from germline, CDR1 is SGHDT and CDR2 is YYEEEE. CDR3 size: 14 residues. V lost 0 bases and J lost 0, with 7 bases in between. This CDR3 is CASSLAGSSYEQYF. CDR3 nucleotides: TGTGCCAGCAGCTTGGCCGGGAGCTCCTACGAGCAGTACTTC.

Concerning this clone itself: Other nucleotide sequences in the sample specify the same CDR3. The CDR3 protein is CASSPEGYEQYF. The CDR3 coding sequence is TGTGCCAGCTCACCAGAGGGTTACGAGCAGTACTTC. The rearrangement uses TRBV18 and TRBJ2-7, with TRBD2 as a possible D gene (5 bases). Germline V gives CDR1 KGHSH, CDR2 LQKENI. CDR3 length: 12 amino acids. The V gene lost 2 bases and the J gene lost 4 bases, with 6 bases spanning the gap.

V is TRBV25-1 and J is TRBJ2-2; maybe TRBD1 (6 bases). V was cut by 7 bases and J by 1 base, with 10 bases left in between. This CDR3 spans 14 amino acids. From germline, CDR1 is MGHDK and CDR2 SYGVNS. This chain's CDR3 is CASKGGLNTGELFF. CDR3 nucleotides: TGTGCCAGCAAAGGGGGATTGAACACCGGGGAGCTGTTTTTT.

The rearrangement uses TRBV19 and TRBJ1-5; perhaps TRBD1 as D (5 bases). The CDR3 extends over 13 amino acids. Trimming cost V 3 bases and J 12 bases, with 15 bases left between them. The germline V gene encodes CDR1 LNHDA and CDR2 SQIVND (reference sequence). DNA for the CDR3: TGTGCCAGTAGTATGCGTGAGGCGGGGGGCCAGCATTTT. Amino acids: CASSMREAGGQHF.

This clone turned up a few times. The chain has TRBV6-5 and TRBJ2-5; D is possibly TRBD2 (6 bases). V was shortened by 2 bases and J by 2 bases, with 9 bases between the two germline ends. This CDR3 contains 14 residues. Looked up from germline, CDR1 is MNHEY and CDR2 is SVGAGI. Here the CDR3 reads CASSYNGGQETQYF. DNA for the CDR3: TGTGCCAGCAGTTACAACGGGGGTCAAGAGACCCAGTACTTC.

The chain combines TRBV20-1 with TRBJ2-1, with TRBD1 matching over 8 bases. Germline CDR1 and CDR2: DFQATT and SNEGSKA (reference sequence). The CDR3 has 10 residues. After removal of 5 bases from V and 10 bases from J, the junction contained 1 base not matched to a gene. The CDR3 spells CSAGDREQFF. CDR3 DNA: TGCAGTGCTGGGGACAGGGAGCAGTTCTTC.

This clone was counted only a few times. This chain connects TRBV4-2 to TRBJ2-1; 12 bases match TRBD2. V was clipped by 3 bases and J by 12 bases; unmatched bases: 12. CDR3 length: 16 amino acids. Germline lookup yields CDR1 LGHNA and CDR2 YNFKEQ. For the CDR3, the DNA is TGTGCCAGCAGCCAGACCGCGAGACTAGCGGGAGCTCGGCAGTTCTTC. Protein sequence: CASSQTARLAGARQFF.

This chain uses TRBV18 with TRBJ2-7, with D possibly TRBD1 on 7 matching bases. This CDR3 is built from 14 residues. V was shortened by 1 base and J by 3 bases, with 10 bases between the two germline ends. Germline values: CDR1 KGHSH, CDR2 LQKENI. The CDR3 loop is CASSPRQGGYEQYF. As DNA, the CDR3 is TGTGCCAGCTCACCACGACAGGGAGGCTACGAGCAGTACTTC.

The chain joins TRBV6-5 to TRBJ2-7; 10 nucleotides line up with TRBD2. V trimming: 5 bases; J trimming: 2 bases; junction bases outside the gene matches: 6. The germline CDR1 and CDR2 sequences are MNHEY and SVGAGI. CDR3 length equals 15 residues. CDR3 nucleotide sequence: TGTGCCAGCAGTACCGGGACTAGCGTTCCCTACGAGCAGTACTTC. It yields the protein CASSTGTSVPYEQYF.

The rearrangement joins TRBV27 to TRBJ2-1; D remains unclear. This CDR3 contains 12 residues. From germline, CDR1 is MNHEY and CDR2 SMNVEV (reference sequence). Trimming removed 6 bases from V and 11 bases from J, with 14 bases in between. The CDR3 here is CASREISSKQFF. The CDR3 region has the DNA TGTGCCAGCAGGGAGATCTCGTCCAAGCAGTTCTTC.

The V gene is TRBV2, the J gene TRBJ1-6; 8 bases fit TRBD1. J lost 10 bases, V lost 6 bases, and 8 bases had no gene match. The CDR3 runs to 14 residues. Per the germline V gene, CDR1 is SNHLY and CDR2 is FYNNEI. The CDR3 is CASRLGTGFSPLHF. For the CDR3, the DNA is TGTGCCAGCAGGCTAGGGACAGGTTTCTCACCCCTCCACTTT.

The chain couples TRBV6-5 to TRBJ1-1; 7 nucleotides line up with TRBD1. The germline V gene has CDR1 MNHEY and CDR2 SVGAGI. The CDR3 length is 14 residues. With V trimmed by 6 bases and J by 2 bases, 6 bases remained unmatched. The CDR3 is CASSPRQGNTEAFF. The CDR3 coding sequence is TGTGCCAGCAGCCCAAGACAGGGCAACACTGAAGCTTTCTTT.

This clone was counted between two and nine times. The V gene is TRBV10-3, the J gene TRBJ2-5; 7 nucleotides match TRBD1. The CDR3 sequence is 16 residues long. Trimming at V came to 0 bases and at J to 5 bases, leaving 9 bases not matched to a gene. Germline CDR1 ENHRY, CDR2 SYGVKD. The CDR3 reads CAISESNRGAWETQYF. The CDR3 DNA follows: TGTGCCATCAGTGAGTCAAACAGGGGTGCTTGGGAGACCCAGTACTTC.

The CDR3 DNA sequence: TGTGCCAGCAGTCAAACGAACACCGGGGAGCTGTTTTTT. This gives the protein CASSQTNTGELFF. The rearrangement joins TRBV28 to TRBJ2-2; no firm D call. Germline V gene lookup returns CDR1 MDHEN and CDR2 SYDVKM. This CDR3 has 13 amino acids. V gave up 5 bases and J gave up 0 bases, with 4 bases separating them.

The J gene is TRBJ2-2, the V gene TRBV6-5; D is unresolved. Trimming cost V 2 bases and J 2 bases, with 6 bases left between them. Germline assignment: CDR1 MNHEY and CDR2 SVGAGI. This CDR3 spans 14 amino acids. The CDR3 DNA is TGTGCCAGCAGTTACCTTTTAAACACCGGGGAGCTGTTTTTT. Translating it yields CASSYLLNTGELFF.

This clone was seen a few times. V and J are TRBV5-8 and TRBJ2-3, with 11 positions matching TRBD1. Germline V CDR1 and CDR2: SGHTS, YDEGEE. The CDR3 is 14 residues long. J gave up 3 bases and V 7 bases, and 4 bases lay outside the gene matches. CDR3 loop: CASGTGGLTDTQYF. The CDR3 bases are TGTGCCAGCGGGACAGGGGGTTTAACAGATACGCAGTATTTT.

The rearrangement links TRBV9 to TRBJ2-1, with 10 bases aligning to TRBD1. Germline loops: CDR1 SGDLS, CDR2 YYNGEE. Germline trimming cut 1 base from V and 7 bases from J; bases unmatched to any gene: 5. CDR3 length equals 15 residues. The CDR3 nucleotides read TGTGCCAGCAGCGTAAGACAGGGGGCGCTTAATGAGCAGTTCTTC. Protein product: CASSVRQGALNEQFF.